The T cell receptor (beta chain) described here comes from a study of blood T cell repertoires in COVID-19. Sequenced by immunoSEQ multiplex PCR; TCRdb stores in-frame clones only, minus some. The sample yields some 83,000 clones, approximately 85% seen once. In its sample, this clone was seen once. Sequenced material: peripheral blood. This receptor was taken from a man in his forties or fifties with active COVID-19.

The chain's CDR3 is CASSARWTGVSEQYF. CDR3 DNA sequence: TGTGCCAGCAGCGCGAGATGGACGGGAGTTTCAGAGCAGTACTTC. The rearrangement joins TRBV11-2 to TRBJ2-7; a weak D match, TRBD2 (6 bases). The V and J ends lost 5 bases and 7 bases respectively, with 21 bases between them. The CDR3 sequence is 15 residues long. Germline CDR1 is SGHAT and CDR2 is FQNNGV.